The present entry profiles one T cell receptor (beta chain) with its context. Its antigen remains unknown. Time point: week 35, safety follow-up. Vaccination comprised doses that each held 300 ug of mutant IDH1 20-mer peptide, plus topical imiquimod. The study enrolled donors with new WHO grade 3 or 4 IDH1-mutant, ATRX-lost astrocytomas. Sequencing used immunoSEQ multiplex PCR; TCRdb keeps in-frame clones, though not all of them. Of about 46,000 clones listed, around 92% are singletons. The CDR3 runs 17 residues. J lost 4 bases, V lost 2 bases, and 8 bases had no gene match. The germline V gene encodes CDR1 MNHEY and CDR2 SMNVEV (reference sequence). The sample comes from a study of a mutant IDH1 vaccine in newly diagnosed glioma. Study overall: Following radiotherapy alone, or alongside temozolomide cycles, vaccination was started after an interval of 4-6 weeks.

This clonotype was sampled from a man aged 45-60 years with glioma. The chain has TRBV27 and TRBJ2-6; TRBD2 aligns across 7 bases. This specimen consisted of PBMCs, obtained from a glioma patient whose treatment included an IDH1 peptide vaccine. The DNA for the CDR3 is TGTGCCAGCAGTTTAAGGAGGGGAGGGTCCGGGGCCAACGTCCTGACTTTC. Translating gives CASSLRRGGSGANVLTF.